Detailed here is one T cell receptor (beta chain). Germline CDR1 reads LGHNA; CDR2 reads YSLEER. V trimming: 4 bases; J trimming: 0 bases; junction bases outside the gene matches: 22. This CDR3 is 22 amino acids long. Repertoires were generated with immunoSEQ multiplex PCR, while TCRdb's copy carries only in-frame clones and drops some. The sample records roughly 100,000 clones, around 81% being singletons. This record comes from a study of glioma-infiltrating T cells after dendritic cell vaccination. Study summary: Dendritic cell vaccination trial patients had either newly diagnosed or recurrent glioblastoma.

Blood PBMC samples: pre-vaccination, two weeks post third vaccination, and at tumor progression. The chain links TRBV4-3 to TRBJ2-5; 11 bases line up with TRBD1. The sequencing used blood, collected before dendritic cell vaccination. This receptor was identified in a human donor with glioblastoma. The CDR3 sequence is CASSRVLGTGGRYTLYQETQYF. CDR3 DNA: TGCGCCAGCAGCCGAGTACTTGGGACAGGGGGACGCTATACACTGTACCAAGAGACCCAGTACTTC.